This T cell receptor beta chain stems from a study of cytomegalovirus exposure and HLA in healthy donors. Study as a whole: Findings of an earlier analysis included more than 90 million unique TCR beta sequences from roughly 180 million T cells. As released early, the data held about 85 million unique TCRs from HLA-typed donors.

Use of 60 Vbeta and 13 Jbeta primers characterized the PCR. Libraries were prepared by immunoSEQ multiplex PCR; TCRdb keeps only in-frame clonotypes and omits some of them. The data show 150,000 to 200,000 clones, with over 75% seen just once and roughly 2% held by the top ten. CDR3 size: 15 residues. Trimming at V came to 2 bases and at J to 2 bases, leaving 4 bases not matched to a gene. Germline CDR1 is PRHDT and CDR2 is FYEKMQ (reference sequence). The V and J genes are TRBV13 and TRBJ2-5; the match to TRBD1 covers 8 bases. The clonotype was recovered from a human donor in good health. The source material was PBMCs. Here the CDR3 DNA reads TGTGCCAGCAGCTTACGGACAGGGCAACAAGAGACCCAGTACTTC. Its translation: CASSLRTGQQETQYF.